This entry lists 10 T cell receptor beta chains sequenced from one sample in a study of Ad26.COV2.S vaccination and SARS-CoV-2 variants. Treatment reported: approximately 18 received Ad26.COV2.S at low or high dose, single or two shots; 5 received placebo; per-sample allocation not given. Samples analyzed were those drawn on day 63 after the first vaccine or placebo injection. Method: immunoSEQ multiplex PCR; TCRdb's copy keeps in-frame clones and lacks some. This table holds hundreds of thousands of clones, roughly nine tenths found once. The sequencing used peripheral blood, collected in a trial of Ad26.COV2.S vaccine versus placebo. The receptors here all came from a person between 18 and 60 years old who received the Ad26.COV2.S COVID-19 vaccine or a placebo.

The chain carries TRBV27 and TRBJ2-1, with 9 bases identical to TRBD2. V gave up 2 bases and J gave up 4 bases; unmatched junction bases: 3. Germline V gene sequence: CDR1 MNHEY, CDR2 SMNVEV (reference sequence). The CDR3 length is 15 residues. The CDR3 coding sequence is TGTGCCAGCAGTTTAGAACTAGCGGGTTACAATGAGCAGTTCTTC. Encoded protein: CASSLELAGYNEQFF.

V gene TRBV3-1 (or the pseudogene TRBV3-2) combines with J gene TRBJ1-1, with unresolved D. The CDR3 covers 15 residues. Trimming took off 4 bases at V and 2 bases at J, with 14 bases between the two ends. CDR1 and CDR2 from the germline V gene are LGHDT and YNNKEL (reference sequence). CDR3 bases: TGTGCCAGCAGCCTTGTAGGCGGGCTTAACACTGAAGCTTTCTTT. Translated, it gives CASSLVGGLNTEAFF.

The chain uses TRBV29-1 and TRBJ2-3; the D is unclear. CDR3 length equals 14 residues. Per germline, CDR1 SQVTM and CDR2 ANQGSEA. The V and J ends lost 4 bases and 0 bases respectively, with 11 bases between them. The CDR3 reads CSVAGPTSTDTQYF. The CDR3 DNA reads as TGCAGCGTTGCCGGGCCAACTAGCACAGATACGCAGTATTTT.

In DNA, the CDR3 is TGCAGCGTTGATAGTGTGCGAGGCTACACCTTC. Translated: CSVDSVRGYTF. The chain has TRBV29-1 and TRBJ1-2; no clear D gene. The germline V gene has CDR1 SQVTM and CDR2 ANQGSEA. The CDR3 runs 11 residues. Trimming cost V 3 bases and J 8 bases, with 10 bases left between them.

This chain uses TRBV24-1 with TRBJ2-3, with 10 bases that match TRBD2. The CDR3 runs to 17 residues. J gave up 4 bases and V 4 bases, and 10 bases lay outside the gene matches. The germline V gene encodes CDR1 KGHDR and CDR2 SFDVKD. The CDR3 DNA is TGTGCCACCAGTGAGCCGAGCGGGAGGGCCCTTTCAGATACGCAGTATTTT. Its protein is CATSEPSGRALSDTQYF.

This chain links TRBV12-3 or TRBV12-4 with TRBJ1-6; no reliable D call. This CDR3 contains 12 residues. The V gene lost 3 bases and the J gene lost 10 bases, with 7 bases spanning the gap. The CDR3: CASSLTESPLHF. The CDR3 DNA reads TGTGCCAGCAGTTTGACGGAGTCACCCCTCCACTTT.

The chain uses TRBV7-9 and TRBJ1-2, with D hard to call. The CDR3 runs to 13 residues. Germline CDR1 SEHNR, CDR2 FQNEAQ (reference sequence). Trimming shortened V by 3 bases and J by 4 bases, and 9 bases separated the two germline ends. CDR3 DNA sequence: TGTGCCAGCAGCTTTGGCCAGCCCTATGGCTACACCTTC. Its protein is CASSFGQPYGYTF.

The genes are TRBV6-5 and TRBJ1-1; D is uncertain. The V end was cut by 6 bases, the J end by 3 bases, with 14 bases between. The CDR3 has 14 residues. Germline V lookup: CDR1 MNHEY, CDR2 SVGAGI. CDR3: CASRPFRSDTEAFF. CDR3 bases: TGTGCCAGCAGGCCCTTCAGGTCGGACACTGAAGCTTTCTTT.

The CDR3 region has the DNA TGTGCCACCAGCAGAGACCCAGGGGACGAAGCTTTCTTT. Protein: CATSRDPGDEAFF. The chain couples TRBV15 to TRBJ1-1; tentatively, D is TRBD1 (6 bases). The germline V gene has CDR1 LNHNV and CDR2 YYDKDF (reference sequence). Trimming took 0 bases from V and 8 from J, leaving 10 bases between them. This CDR3 region has 13 residues. Drawing the rest from reference TRBV15 and TRBJ1-1, the complete variable domain is DAMVIQNPRYQVTQFGKPVTLSCSQTLNHNVMYWYQQKSSQAPKLLFHYYDKDFNNEADTPDNFQSRRPNTSFCFLDIRSPGLGDTAMYLCATSRDPGDEAFFGQGTRLTVV.

The chain couples TRBV2 to TRBJ2-6; the D call may be TRBD1 or TRBD2 (5 bases each). V lost 7 bases to trimming and J lost 0 bases, with 13 bases between them. Looked up from germline, CDR1 is SNHLY and CDR2 is FYNNEI. This CDR3 spans 16 amino acids. DNA for the CDR3: TGTGCCAGCAAATGGGGGTATCTCTCTGGGGCCAACGTCCTGACTTTC. The encoded protein is CASKWGYLSGANVLTF.